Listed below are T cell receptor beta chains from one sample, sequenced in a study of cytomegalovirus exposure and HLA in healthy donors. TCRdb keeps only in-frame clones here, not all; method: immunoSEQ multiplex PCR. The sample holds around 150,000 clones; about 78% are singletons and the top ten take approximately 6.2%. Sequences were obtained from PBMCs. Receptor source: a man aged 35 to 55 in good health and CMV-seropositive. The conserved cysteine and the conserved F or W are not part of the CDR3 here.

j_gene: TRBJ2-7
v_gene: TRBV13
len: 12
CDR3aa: ASSVSGGTYEQY

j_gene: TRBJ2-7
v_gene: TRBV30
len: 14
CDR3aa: AWREPGLAAPYEQY

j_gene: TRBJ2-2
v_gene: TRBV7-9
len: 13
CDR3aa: ASRPRGQNTGELF

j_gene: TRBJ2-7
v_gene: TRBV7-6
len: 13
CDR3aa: ASSRLAEGSYEQY

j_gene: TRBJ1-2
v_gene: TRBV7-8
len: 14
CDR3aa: ASSLLGQGARGGYT

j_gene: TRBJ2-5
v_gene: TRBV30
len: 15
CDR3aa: ALRRWTGVFRQETQY

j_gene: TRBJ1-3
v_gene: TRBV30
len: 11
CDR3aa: AWRGQGEGTIY

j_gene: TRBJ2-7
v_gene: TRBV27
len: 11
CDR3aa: ASSDRGAREQY

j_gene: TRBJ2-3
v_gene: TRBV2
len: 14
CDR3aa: ASSVQWGGSTDTQY

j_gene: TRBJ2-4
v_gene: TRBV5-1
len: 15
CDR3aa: ASSLRQAGGAKNIQY

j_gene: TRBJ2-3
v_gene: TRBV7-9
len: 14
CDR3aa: ASSLTPSGRTDTQY

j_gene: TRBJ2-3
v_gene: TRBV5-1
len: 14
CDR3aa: ASSRTSGTSTDTQY

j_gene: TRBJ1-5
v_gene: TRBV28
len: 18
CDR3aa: ASSFSRRVWGDFSNQPQH

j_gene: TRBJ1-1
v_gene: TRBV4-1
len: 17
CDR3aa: ASSHSYPLRGTGSTEAF

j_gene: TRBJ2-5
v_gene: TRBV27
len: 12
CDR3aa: ASSISGQWETQY

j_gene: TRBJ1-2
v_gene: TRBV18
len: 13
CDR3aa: ASSPLRDRGNGYT

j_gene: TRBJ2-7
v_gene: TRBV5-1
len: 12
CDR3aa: ASSPWTGTYEQY

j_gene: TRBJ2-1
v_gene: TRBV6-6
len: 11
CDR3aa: ASRNMSPGEQF

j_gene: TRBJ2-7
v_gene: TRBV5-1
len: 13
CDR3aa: ASSVTGTGVYEQY

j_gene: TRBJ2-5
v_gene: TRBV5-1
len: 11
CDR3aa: ASRAGPQETQY

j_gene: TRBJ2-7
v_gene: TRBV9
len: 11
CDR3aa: ASSEGLLYEQY